These 19 T cell receptor beta chains share one sample of origin, sequenced in a study of blood T cells in healthy people across ages (dated by TCRdb to between 2014 and 2017). Preparation of the library involved 5' RACE. Sequencing was carried out with an Illumina HiSeq 2500. A second PCR of roughly 6 to 12 cycles was performed with a sample-barcoded 5' primer and a J-beta primer mix. The raw public data were reprocessed by TCRdb itself: fastp quality trimming at Q25, MiXCR clonotype calling, in-frame beta chains only. Rows are combined by CDR3 protein, so each entry shows the most common genes and DNA. Here the sample has roughly 1,000,000 distinct CDR3 sequences; about 25% occur a single time. Clones ranked in the top ten supply 0.75% of the sample. The same data also went into a second study, on T cells of mothers and their children.

Sequenced input: blood. These TCRs come from a girl aged 2 to 9 in good health.

The genes are TRBV7-9 and TRBJ1-4; 7 bases match TRBD1. J lost 8 bases, V lost 8 bases, and 11 bases had no gene match. This CDR3 region has 14 residues. Germline values: CDR1 SEHNR, CDR2 FQNEAQ (reference sequence). CDR3 loop: CASRRTGLREKLFF. DNA for the CDR3: TGTGCCAGCCGAAGGACAGGCCTGAGGGAAAAACTGTTTTTT. The entire variable domain, with the rest obtained from reference TRBV7-9 and TRBJ1-4, is as follows: DTGVSQNPRHKITKRGQNVTFRCDPISEHNRLYWYRQTLGQGPEFLTYFQNEAQLEKSRLLSDRFSAERPKGSFSTLEIQRTEQGDSAMYLCASRRTGLREKLFFGSGTQLSVL.

The chain is built from TRBV27 and TRBJ1-5, with D unclear. Trimming took 5 bases from V and 3 from J, leaving 11 bases between them. The CDR3 is 14 residues long. From germline, CDR1 is MNHEY and CDR2 SMNVEV (reference sequence). The CDR3, as DNA: TGTGCCAGCAGTGCGGGCGCCGACAATCAGCCCCAGCATTTT. This sequence encodes CASSAGADNQPQHF.

This clonotype was observed a handful of times. The chain carries TRBV28 and TRBJ1-1; a possible D gene is TRBD1 (6 bases). Germline CDR1 MDHEN, CDR2 SYDVKM. The CDR3 extends over 15 amino acids. Trimming shortened V by 2 bases and J by 0 bases, and 10 bases separated the two germline ends. CDR3 sequence: CASSLTRQVNTEAFF. In DNA, the CDR3 is TGTGCCAGCAGTTTAACCCGACAGGTGAACACTGAAGCTTTCTTT.

This clonotype was seen at least ten times. One end of the junction is discordant with germline, which a read error may explain. This chain joins TRBV5-1 and TRBJ1-3; a weak D match, TRBD1 (5 bases). Germline-derived CDR1 and CDR2 are SGHRS and YFSETQ. This CDR3 has 15 residues. The CDR3 nucleotides are TGTGCTAGCAGCTTAGATGGGGGTTCCGGAAACACCATATATTTT. Protein sequence: CASSLDGGSGNTIYF.

This clonotype was seen a few times. The chain couples TRBV7-2 to TRBJ2-7; 7 nucleotides match TRBD2. The germline gives CDR1 SGHTA, CDR2 FQGNSA. The length of the CDR3 is 14 residues. The ends lost 7 bases at V and 2 bases at J; junction bases unmatched: 8. The CDR3 reads CASTQASGAYEQYF. In DNA form, the CDR3 reads TGTGCCAGCACCCAGGCTAGCGGCGCCTACGAGCAGTACTTC.

The chain joins TRBV20-1 to TRBJ2-1; D may be TRBD2 (6 bases). The CDR3 runs 13 residues. The V end lost 5 bases, the J end lost 6 bases, and 14 bases lay between the germline ends. Looked up from germline, CDR1 is DFQATT and CDR2 is SNEGSKA (reference sequence). CDR3 loop: CSAAGPRFNEQFF. In nucleotides, the CDR3 is TGCAGTGCTGCGGGACCGAGATTCAATGAGCAGTTCTTC.

This clonotype was counted a few times. The CDR3 DNA reads TGCAGCGCCATAGGGAACAATGAGCAGTTCTTC. Translation gives CSAIGNNEQFF. The chain links TRBV29-1 to TRBJ2-1; D is ambiguous. V shed 7 bases and J shed 5 bases, with 9 bases lying between them. There are 11 residues in the CDR3. Per the germline V gene, CDR1 is SQVTM and CDR2 is ANQGSEA.

This clonotype was detected a few times. The chain couples TRBV10-2 to TRBJ2-5; D not resolved. Per the germline V gene, CDR1 is WSHSY and CDR2 is SAAADI. The length of the CDR3 is 13 residues. V gave up 6 bases and J gave up 3 bases, with 11 bases separating them. The CDR3 nucleotides are TGCGCCAGCAGGGGATTGCGAGAAGAGACCCAGTACTTC. The encoded protein is CASRGLREETQYF.

This rearrangement joins TRBV5-1 to TRBJ2-7, with 10 bases matching TRBD2. The germline CDR1 and CDR2 sequences are SGHRS and YFSETQ. The length of the CDR3 is 17 residues. With 0 bases clipped from V and 3 bases from J, the junction kept 9 bases outside the gene matches. CDR3 amino acids: CASSLASKLAGRYEQYF. In nucleotides, the CDR3 is TGCGCCAGCAGCTTGGCGAGCAAACTAGCGGGACGCTACGAGCAGTACTTC.

The chain combines TRBV7-2 with TRBJ2-1, with a tentative D call TRBD1 (5 bases). Looked up from germline, CDR1 is SGHTA and CDR2 is FQGNSA. The CDR3 length is 17 residues. V lost 2 bases and J 2 bases, leaving 16 bases between the germline ends. CDR3 coding DNA: TGTGCCAGCAGCTTACCATCTTCAGGGCCCACCTACAATGAGCAGTTCTTC. As protein: CASSLPSSGPTYNEQFF. Combining the CDR3 with reference TRBV7-2 and TRBJ2-1 gives the whole variable domain GAGVSQSPSNKVTEKGKDVELRCDPISGHTALYWYRQSLGQGLEFLIYFQGNSAPDKSGLPSDRFSAERTGGSVSTLTIQRTQQEDSAVYLCASSLPSSGPTYNEQFFGPGTRLTVL.

This clonotype was found a few times. This chain connects TRBV27 to TRBJ1-1, with 8 bases identical to TRBD1. V dropped 8 bases and J dropped 0; count of bases not matched to a gene: 5. Germline CDR1 and CDR2: MNHEY and SMNVEV (reference sequence). CDR3 length: 14 residues. The CDR3 DNA sequence: TGTGCCAGCTACGGGGACAGGTTGAACACTGAAGCTTTCTTT. Encoded protein: CASYGDRLNTEAFF.

In this sample, this clonotype turned up a few times. The junction and the germline gene differ at one end; a read error may be behind it. The chain is built from TRBV5-1 and TRBJ2-5; TRBD2 agrees at 9 bases. The J call may be faulty, since TRBJ2-7 better matches the DNA end. Germline-derived CDR1 and CDR2 are SGHRS and YFSETQ. The CDR3 runs 15 residues. Written as DNA, the CDR3 is TGCGCCAGCGGCTTGGAGCGGGGGGCGTCCTACGAGCAGTACTTC. Its translation is CASGLERGASYEQYF.

The V call is TRBV28, the J call TRBJ2-1, with 8 bases fitting TRBD2. After removal of 6 bases from V and 8 bases from J, the junction contained 6 bases not matched to a gene. Germline lookup yields CDR1 MDHEN and CDR2 SYDVKM. CDR3 size: 13 residues. The CDR3, as DNA: TGTGCCAGCAGGAGTCTAGCGGGTTATGAGCAGTTCTTC. Amino acid sequence: CASRSLAGYEQFF.

This clonotype has only a few counts. The chain links TRBV7-9 to TRBJ2-7; D may correspond to TRBD1 or TRBD2 (5 bases each). Germline V gene data show CDR1 as SEHNR and CDR2 as FQNEAQ (reference sequence). The CDR3 contains 15 residues. Trimming took off 5 bases at V and 6 bases at J, with 20 bases between the two ends. The CDR3 sequence: CASSPAGDGWSEQYF. The CDR3 DNA sequence: TGTGCCAGCAGCCCGGCTGGGGACGGATGGTCCGAGCAGTACTTC.

The V call is TRBV4-1, the J call TRBJ1-4; D is ambiguous. This CDR3 region has 13 residues. Germline V gene sequence: CDR1 MGHRA, CDR2 YSYEKL. Trimming left V 1 base short and J 10 bases short, with 10 bases between. The CDR3 coding sequence is TGCGCCAGCAGCCAAGCGCAGCAGAGAAAACTGTTTTTT. Its protein product is CASSQAQQRKLFF.

The J gene is TRBJ2-1, the V gene TRBV7-6; unclear D gene. Germline V gene lookup returns CDR1 SGHVS and CDR2 FNYEAQ. This CDR3 contains 15 residues. Trimming pared 5 bases from V and 0 bases from J, leaving 11 bases between. This CDR3 is CASSQDTSSYNEQFF. Written as DNA, the CDR3 is TGTGCCAGCAGCCAAGACACCAGCTCCTACAATGAGCAGTTCTTC.

The chain couples TRBV6-5 to TRBJ1-5; no definite D call. The V and J ends lost 2 bases and 4 bases respectively, with 6 bases between them. CDR1 is MNHEY, CDR2 SVGAGI, per germline. CDR3 length equals 13 residues. In DNA, the CDR3 is TGTGCCAGCAGTTACGGGAGGAATCAGCCCCAGCATTTT. Its translation is CASSYGRNQPQHF.

The chain has TRBV6-6 and TRBJ2-1; possibly TRBD1 for D (6 bases). With the DNA end fitting TRBJ2-7 better, the J assignment may be wrong. The CDR3 has 15 amino acids. Per germline, CDR1 MNHNY and CDR2 SVGAGI (reference sequence). The CDR3 nucleotides read TGTGCCAGCAGCTCCCTCGTTGGGGGCCCCTACGAGCAGTACTTC. Translated, it gives CASSSLVGGPYEQYF.

This clonotype was detected a few times. V gene TRBV10-3 combines with J gene TRBJ2-3, with 9 bases aligning to TRBD1. Germline loops: CDR1 ENHRY, CDR2 SYGVKD. Trimming removed 7 bases from V and 6 bases from J; junction bases left unmatched: 11. This CDR3 is built from 15 residues. This chain's CDR3 is CAIKPGTGLLDTQYF. The CDR3 DNA is TGTGCCATCAAACCCGGGACAGGGTTGTTGGATACGCAGTATTTT.